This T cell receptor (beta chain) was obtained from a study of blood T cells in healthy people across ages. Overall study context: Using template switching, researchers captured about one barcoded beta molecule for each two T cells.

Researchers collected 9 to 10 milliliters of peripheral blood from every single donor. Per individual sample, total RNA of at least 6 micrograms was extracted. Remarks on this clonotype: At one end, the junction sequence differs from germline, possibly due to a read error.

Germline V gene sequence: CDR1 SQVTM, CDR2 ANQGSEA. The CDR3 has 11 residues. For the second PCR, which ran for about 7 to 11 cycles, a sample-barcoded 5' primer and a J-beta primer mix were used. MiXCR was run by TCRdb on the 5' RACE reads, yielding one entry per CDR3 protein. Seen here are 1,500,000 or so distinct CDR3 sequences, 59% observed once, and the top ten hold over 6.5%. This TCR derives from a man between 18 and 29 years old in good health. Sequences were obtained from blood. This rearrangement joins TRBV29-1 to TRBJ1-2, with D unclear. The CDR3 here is CSGKVNHGYTF. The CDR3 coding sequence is TGCAGCGGGAAGGTTAACCATGGCTACACCTTC.